The source of this T cell receptor (beta chain) is a study of control samples from healthy donors and cancer patients. Measured with immunoSEQ multiplex PCR; TCRdb has only the in-frame clones, and not every one. The sample holds about 100,000 clones, about 88% seen once. Material: blood. The clonotype originates from a woman in her forties or fifties in good health.

The CDR3 sequence: CASSQAQGSHQPQHF. CDR3 coding DNA: TGCGCCAGCAGCCAAGCCCAAGGCAGTCATCAGCCCCAGCATTTT. This sequence joins TRBV4-1 and TRBJ1-5; D unresolved. V was clipped by 1 base and J by 5 bases, with 12 bases between them. The CDR3 sequence is 15 residues long. CDR1 and CDR2 (germline): MGHRA, YSYEKL.